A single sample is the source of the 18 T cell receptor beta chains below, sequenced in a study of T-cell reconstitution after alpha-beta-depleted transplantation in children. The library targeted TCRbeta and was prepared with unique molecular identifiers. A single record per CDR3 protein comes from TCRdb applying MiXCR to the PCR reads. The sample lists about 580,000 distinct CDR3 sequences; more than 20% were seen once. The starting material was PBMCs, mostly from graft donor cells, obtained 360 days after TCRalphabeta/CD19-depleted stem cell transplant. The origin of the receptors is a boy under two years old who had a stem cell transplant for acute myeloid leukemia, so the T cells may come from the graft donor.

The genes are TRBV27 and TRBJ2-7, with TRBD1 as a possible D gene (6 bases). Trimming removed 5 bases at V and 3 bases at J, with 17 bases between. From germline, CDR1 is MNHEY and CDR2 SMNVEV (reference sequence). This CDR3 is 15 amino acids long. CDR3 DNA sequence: TGTGCCAGCAGTCCTACAGGGTCCCACCACTACGAGCAGTACGTC. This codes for CASSPTGSHHYEQYV.

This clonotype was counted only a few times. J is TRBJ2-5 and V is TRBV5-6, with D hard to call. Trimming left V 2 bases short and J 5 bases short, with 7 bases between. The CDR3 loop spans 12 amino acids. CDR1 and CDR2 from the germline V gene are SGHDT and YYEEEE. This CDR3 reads CASSLKDETQYF. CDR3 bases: TGTGCCAGCAGCTTAAAGGATGAGACCCAGTACTTC.

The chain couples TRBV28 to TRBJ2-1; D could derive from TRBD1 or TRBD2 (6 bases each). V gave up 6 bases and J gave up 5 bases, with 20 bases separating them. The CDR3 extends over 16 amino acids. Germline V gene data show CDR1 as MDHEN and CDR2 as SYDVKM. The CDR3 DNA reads TGTGCCAGCAGGGTGACAGGAGGGGATCGGAACAATGAGCAGTTCTTC. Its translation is CASRVTGGDRNNEQFF.

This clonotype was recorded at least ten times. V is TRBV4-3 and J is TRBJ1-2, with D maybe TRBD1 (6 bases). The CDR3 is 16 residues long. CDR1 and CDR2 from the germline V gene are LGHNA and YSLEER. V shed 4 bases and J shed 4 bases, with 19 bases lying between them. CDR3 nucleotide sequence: TGCGCCAGCAGCCCTCACGCCGACAGGAACCCCTATGGCTACACCTTC. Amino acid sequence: CASSPHADRNPYGYTF.

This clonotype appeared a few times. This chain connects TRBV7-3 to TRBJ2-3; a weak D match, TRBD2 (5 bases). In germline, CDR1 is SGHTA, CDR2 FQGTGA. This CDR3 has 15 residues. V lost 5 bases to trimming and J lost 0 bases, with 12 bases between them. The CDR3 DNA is TGTGCCAGCAGCCGCTTAAGCGGAAGCACAGATACGCAGTATTTT. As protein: CASSRLSGSTDTQYF.

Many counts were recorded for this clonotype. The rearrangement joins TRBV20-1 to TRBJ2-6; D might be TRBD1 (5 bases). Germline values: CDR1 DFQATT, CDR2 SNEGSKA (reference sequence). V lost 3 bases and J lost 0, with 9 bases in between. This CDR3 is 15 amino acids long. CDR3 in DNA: TGCAGTGCTAGCGACAGTTTCTCTGGGGCCAACGTCCTGACTTTC. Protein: CSASDSFSGANVLTF.

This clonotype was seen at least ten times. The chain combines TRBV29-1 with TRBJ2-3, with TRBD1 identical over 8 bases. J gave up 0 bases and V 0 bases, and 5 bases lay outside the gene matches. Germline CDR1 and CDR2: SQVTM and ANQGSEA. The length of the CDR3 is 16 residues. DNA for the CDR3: TGCAGCGTTGAAGATGGGACAGGAACTAGCACAGATACGCAGTATTTT. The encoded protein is CSVEDGTGTSTDTQYF.

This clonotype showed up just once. The CDR3 sequence is CASSLGPALPYEQYF. In DNA, the CDR3 is TGTGCCAGCAGCTTAGGACCGGCCCTCCCCTACGAGCAGTACTTC. The chain links TRBV7-9 to TRBJ2-7; D unclear. Between the trimmed V and J ends, which lost 1 base and 2 bases, there was a span of 12 bases. The CDR3 consists of 15 residues. Germline values: CDR1 SEHNR, CDR2 FQNEAQ (reference sequence).

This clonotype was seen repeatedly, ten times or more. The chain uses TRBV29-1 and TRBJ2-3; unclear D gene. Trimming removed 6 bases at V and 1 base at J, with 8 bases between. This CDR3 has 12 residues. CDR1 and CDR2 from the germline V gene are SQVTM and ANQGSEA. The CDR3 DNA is TGCAGCGTCATATTCGGCACAGATACGCAGTATTTT. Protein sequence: CSVIFGTDTQYF.

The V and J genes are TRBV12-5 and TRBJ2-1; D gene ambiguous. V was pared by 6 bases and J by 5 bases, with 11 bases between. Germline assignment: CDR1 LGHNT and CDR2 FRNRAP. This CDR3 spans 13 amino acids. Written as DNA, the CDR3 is TGTGCTAGTGGCCACCTACATGACAATGAGCAGTTCTTC. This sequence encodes CASGHLHDNEQFF.

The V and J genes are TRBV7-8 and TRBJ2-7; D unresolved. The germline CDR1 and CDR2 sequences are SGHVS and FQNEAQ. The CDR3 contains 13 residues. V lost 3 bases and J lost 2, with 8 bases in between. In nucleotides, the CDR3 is TGTGCCAGCAGCTTGTATGGGGCCTACGAGCAGTACTTC. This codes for CASSLYGAYEQYF.

The DNA for the CDR3 is TGCAGTGCCCAGGGAGACAGCTCCTACAATGAGCAGTTCTTC. Translating it yields CSAQGDSSYNEQFF. V and J are TRBV20-1 and TRBJ2-1; perhaps D is TRBD1 or TRBD2 (5 bases each). The ends were cut back, 6 bases at V and 0 bases at J, with 12 bases in the middle. Germline CDR1 reads DFQATT; CDR2 reads SNEGSKA (reference sequence). CDR3 length: 14 residues.

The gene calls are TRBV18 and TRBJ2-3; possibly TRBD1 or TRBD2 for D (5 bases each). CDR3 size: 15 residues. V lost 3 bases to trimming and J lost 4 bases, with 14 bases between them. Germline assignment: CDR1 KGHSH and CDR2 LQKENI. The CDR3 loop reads CASSPGGRSPDTQYF. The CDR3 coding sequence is TGTGCCAGCTCACCTGGGGGACGGTCCCCAGATACGCAGTATTTT.

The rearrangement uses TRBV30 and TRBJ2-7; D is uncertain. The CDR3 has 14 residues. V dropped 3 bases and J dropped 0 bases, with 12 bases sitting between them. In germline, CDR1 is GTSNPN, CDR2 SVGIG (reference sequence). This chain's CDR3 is CAWRRLVSSYEQYF. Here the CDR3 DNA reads TGTGCCTGGAGACGTCTCGTGAGCTCCTACGAGCAGTACTTC.

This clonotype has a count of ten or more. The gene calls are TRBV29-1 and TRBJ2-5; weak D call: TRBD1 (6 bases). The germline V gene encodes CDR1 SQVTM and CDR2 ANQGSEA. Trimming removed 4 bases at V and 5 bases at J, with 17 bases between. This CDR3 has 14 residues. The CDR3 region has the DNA TGCAGCGTTGCGGGACACTTAAAGGGGGAGACCCAGTACTTC. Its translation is CSVAGHLKGETQYF.

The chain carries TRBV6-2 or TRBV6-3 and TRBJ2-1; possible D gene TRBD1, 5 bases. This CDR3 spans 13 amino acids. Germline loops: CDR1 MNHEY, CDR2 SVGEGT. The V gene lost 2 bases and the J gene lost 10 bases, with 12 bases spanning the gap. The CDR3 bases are TGTGCCAGCAGTTACGGGGCTCTGTTAGAGCAGTTCTTC. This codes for CASSYGALLEQFF.

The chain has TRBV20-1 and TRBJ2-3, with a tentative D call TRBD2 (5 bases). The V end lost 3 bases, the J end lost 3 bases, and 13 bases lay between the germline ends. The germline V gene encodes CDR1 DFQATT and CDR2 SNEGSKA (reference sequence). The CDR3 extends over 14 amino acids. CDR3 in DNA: TGCAGTGCTAGTGCCGGGGTCATAACAGATACGCAGTATTTT. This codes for CSASAGVITDTQYF.

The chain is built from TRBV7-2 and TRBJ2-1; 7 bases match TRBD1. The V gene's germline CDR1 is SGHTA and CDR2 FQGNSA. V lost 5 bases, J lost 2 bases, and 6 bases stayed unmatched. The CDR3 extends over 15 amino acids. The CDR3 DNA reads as TGTGCCAGCAGCCTGGACAGGCCAGCCTACAATGAGCAGTTCTTC. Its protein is CASSLDRPAYNEQFF.